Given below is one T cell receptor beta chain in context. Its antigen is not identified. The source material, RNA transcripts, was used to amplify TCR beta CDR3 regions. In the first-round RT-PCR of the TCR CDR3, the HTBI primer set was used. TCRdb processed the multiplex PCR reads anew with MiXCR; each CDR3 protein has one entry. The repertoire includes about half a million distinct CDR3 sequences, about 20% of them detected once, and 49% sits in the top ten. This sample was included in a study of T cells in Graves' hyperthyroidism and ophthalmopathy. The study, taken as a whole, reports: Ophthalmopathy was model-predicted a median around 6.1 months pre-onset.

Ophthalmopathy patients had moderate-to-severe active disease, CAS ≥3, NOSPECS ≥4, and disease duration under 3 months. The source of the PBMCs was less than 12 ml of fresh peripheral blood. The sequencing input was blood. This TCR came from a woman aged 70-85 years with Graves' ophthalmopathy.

This chain's CDR3 is CATSRRTGAGRGNQPQHF. In DNA form, the CDR3 reads TGTGCCACCAGCAGACGGACCGGGGCCGGGCGGGGTAATCAGCCCCAGCATTTT. The J gene is TRBJ1-5, the V gene TRBV15, with D maybe TRBD1 (5 bases). The germline V and J ends were trimmed by 2 bases and 4 bases, with 21 bases remaining between them. Per germline, CDR1 LNHNV and CDR2 YYDKDF (reference sequence). The CDR3 spans 18 residues.